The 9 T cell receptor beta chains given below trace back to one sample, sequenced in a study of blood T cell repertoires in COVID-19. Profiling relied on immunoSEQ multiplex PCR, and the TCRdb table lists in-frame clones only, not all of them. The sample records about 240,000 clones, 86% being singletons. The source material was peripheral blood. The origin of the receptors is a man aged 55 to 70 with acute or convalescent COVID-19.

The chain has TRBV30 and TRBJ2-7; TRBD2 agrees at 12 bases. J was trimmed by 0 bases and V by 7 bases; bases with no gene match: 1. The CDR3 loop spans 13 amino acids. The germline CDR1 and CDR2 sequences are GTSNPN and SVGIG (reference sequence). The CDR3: CALTSGSSYEQYF. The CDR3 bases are TGTGCCTTGACTAGCGGGAGCTCCTACGAGCAGTACTTC.

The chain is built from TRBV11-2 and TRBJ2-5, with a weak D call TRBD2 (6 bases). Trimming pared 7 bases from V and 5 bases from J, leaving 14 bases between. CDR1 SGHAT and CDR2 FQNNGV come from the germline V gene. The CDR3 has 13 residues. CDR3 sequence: CASTWKGGETQYF. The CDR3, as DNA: TGTGCCAGCACCTGGAAAGGAGGGGAGACCCAGTACTTC.

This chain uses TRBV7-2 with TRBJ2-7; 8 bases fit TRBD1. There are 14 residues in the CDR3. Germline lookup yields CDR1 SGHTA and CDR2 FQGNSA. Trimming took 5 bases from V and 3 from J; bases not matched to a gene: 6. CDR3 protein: CASSPADRGYEQYF. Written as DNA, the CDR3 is TGTGCCAGCAGCCCCGCCGACAGGGGCTACGAGCAGTACTTC. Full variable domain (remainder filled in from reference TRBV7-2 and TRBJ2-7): GAGVSQSPSNKVTEKGKDVELRCDPISGHTALYWYRQSLGQGLEFLIYFQGNSAPDKSGLPSDRFSAERTGGSVSTLTIQRTQQEDSAVYLCASSPADRGYEQYFGPGTRLTVT.

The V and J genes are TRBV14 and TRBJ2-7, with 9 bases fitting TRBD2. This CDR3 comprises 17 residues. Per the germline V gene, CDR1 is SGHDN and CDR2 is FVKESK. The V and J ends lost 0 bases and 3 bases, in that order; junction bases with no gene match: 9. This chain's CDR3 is CASSQDKWTSANYEQYF. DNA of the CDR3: TGTGCCAGCAGCCAAGACAAGTGGACTAGCGCGAACTACGAGCAGTACTTC.

CDR3 region: CATSDSPLDIWLSYYGYTF. The CDR3 coding sequence is TGTGCCACCAGTGACTCTCCTTTGGACATCTGGCTGTCATACTATGGCTACACCTTC. The rearrangement joins TRBV24-1 to TRBJ1-2; perhaps TRBD1 as D (5 bases). Germline V CDR1 and CDR2: KGHDR, SFDVKD. The CDR3 covers 19 residues. V was pared by 4 bases and J by 3 bases, with 26 bases between.

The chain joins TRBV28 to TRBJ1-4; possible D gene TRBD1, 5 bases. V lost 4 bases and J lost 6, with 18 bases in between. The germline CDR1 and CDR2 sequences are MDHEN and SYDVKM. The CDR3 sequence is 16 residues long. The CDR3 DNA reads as TGTGCCAGCAGTTCCCCCGAGGAGGGGAGACATGAAAAACTGTTTTTT. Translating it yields CASSSPEEGRHEKLFF.

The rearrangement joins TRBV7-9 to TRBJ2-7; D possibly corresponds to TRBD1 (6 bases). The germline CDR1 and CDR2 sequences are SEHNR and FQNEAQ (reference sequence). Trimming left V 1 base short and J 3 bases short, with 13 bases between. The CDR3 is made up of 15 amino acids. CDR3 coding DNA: TGTGCCAGCAGCTTAGAGCGACAGGTTGGCTACGAGCAGTACTTC. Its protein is CASSLERQVGYEQYF.

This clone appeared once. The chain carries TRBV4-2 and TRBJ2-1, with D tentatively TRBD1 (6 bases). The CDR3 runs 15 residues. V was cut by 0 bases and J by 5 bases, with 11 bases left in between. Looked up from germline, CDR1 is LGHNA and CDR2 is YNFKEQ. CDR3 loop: CASSQDWGPNNEQFF. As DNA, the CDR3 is TGTGCCAGCAGCCAAGATTGGGGGCCTAACAATGAGCAGTTCTTC.

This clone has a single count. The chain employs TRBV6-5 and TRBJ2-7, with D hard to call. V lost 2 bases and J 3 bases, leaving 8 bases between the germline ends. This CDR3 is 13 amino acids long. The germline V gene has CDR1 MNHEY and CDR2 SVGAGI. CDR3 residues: CASSYGQVYEQYF. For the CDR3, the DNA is TGTGCCAGCAGTTACGGGCAGGTCTACGAGCAGTACTTC.